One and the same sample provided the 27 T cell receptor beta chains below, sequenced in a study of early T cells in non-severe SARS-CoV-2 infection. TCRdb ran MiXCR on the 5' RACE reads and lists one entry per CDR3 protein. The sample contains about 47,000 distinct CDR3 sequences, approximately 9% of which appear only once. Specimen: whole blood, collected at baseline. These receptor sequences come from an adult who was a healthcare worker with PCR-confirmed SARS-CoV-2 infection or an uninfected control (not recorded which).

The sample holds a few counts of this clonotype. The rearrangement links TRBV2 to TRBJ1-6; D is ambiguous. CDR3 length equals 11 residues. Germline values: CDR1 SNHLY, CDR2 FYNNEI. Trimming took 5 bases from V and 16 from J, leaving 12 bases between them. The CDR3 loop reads CASSSPGRLHF. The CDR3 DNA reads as TGTGCCAGCAGTTCCCCCGGCAGGCTCCACTTT.

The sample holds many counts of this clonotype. CDR3 sequence (DNA): TGTGCCAGCAGCCGCGTTAGTACCGGGACAGCCTCTGGAAACACCATATATTTT. Translated: CASSRVSTGTASGNTIYF. This chain uses TRBV7-8 with TRBJ1-3; 7 positions match TRBD1. V lost 5 bases and J lost 0; bases outside the gene matches: 13. This CDR3 spans 18 amino acids. Germline-derived CDR1 and CDR2 are SGHVS and FQNEAQ.

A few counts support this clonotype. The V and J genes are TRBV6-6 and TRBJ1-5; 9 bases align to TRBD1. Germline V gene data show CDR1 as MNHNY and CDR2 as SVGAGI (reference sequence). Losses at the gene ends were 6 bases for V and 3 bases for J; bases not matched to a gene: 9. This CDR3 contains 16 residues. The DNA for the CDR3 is TGTGCCAGCAGGGGAGGGGGGACAGGGTTCAATCAGCCCCAGCATTTT. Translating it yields CASRGGGTGFNQPQHF.

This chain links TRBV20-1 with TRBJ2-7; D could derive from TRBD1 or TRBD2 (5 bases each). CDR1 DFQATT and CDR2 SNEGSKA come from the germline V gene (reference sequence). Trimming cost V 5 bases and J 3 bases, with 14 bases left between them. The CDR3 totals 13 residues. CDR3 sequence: CSASRGNGYEQYF. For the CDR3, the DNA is TGCAGTGCTTCTCGGGGCAACGGCTACGAGCAGTACTTC.

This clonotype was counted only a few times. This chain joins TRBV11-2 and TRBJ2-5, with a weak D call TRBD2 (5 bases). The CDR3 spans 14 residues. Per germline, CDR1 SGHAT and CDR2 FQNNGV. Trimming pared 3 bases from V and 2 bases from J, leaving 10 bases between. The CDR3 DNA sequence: TGTGCCAGCAGCTTTAGGACTGGGCAAGAGACCCAGTACTTC. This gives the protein CASSFRTGQETQYF.

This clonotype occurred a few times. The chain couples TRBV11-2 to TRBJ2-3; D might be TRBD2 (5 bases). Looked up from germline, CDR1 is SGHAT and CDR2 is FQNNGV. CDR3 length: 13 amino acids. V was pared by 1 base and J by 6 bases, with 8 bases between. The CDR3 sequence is CASSLVRGDTQYF. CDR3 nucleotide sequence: TGTGCCAGCAGCTTAGTTCGCGGGGATACGCAGTATTTT.

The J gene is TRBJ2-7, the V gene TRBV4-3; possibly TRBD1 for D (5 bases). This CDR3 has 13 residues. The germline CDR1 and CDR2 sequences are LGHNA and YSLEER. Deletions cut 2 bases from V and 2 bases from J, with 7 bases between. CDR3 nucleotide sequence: TGCGCCAGCAGCCAACAACAGGCCTACGAGCAGTACTTC. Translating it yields CASSQQQAYEQYF.

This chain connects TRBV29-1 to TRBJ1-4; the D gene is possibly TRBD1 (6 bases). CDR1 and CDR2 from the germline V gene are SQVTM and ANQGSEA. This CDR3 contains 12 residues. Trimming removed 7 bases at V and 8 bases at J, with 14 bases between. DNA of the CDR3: TGCAGCGCAGCGGGACACGGAGAAAAACTGTTTTTT. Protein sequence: CSAAGHGEKLFF.

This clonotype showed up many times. DNA for the CDR3: TGCGCCAGCAGCCCGGGACACAGCTCCTACAATGAGCAGTTCTTC. The encoded protein is CASSPGHSSYNEQFF. The V call is TRBV4-3, the J call TRBJ2-1; perhaps TRBD1 as D (6 bases). The germline V gene encodes CDR1 LGHNA and CDR2 YSLEER. The CDR3 is 15 amino acids. Trimming shortened V by 4 bases and J by 0 bases, and 10 bases separated the two germline ends.

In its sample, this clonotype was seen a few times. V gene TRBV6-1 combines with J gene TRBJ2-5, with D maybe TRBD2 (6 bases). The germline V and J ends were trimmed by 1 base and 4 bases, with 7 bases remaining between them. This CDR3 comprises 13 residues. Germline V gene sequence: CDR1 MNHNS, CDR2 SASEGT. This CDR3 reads CASSEDGGETQYF. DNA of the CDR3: TGTGCCAGCAGTGAAGACGGGGGAGAGACCCAGTACTTC.

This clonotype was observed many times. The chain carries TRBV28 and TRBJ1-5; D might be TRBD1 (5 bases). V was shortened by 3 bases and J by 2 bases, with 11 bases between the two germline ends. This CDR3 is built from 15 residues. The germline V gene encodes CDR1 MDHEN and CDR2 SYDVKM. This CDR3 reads CASSFRRGGNQPQHF. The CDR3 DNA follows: TGTGCCAGCAGTTTTCGGAGGGGCGGCAATCAGCCCCAGCATTTT.

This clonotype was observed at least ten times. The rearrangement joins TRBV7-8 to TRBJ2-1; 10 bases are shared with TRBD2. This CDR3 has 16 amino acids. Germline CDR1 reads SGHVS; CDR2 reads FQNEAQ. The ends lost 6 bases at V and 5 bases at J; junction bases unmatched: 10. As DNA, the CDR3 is TGTGCCAGCAGACCACCTAGCGGGGGACTAAACAATGAGCAGTTCTTC. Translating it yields CASRPPSGGLNNEQFF.

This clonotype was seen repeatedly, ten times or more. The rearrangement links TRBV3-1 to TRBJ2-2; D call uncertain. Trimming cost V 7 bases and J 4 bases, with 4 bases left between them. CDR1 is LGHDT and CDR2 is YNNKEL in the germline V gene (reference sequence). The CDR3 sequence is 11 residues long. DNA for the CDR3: TGTGCCAGCACCCTCACCGGGGAGCTGTTTTTT. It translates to CASTLTGELFF.

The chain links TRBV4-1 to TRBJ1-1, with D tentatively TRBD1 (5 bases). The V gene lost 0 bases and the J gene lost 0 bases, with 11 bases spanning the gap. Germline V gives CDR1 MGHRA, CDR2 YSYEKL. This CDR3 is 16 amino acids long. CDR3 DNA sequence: TGCGCCAGCAGCCAAGATCTGGGGGACCTGAACACTGAAGCTTTCTTT. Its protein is CASSQDLGDLNTEAFF.

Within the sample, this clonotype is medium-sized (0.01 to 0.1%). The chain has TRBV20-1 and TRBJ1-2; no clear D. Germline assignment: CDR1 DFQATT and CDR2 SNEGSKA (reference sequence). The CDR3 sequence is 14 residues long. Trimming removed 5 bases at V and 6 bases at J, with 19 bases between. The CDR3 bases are TGCAGTGCTTTACGACTAGGATACGGGAATGGCTACACCTTC. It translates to CSALRLGYGNGYTF.

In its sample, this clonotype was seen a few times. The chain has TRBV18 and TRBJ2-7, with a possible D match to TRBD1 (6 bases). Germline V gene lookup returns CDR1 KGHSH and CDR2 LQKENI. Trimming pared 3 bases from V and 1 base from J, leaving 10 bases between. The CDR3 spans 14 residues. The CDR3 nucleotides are TGTGCCAGCTCACCTGGAAGGGGGTCCTACGAGCAGTACTTC. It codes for CASSPGRGSYEQYF.

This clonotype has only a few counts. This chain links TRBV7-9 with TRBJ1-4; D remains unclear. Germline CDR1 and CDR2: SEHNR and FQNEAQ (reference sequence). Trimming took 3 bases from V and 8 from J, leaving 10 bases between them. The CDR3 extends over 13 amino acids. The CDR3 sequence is CASSLGRSEKLFF. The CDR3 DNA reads TGTGCCAGCAGCTTGGGTCGGTCGGAAAAACTGTTTTTT.

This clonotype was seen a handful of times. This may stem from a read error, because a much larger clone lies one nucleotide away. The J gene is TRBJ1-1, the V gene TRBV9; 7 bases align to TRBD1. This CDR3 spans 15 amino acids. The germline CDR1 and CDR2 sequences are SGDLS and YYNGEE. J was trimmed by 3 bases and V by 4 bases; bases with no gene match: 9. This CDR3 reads CASSNYSGQYTEAFF. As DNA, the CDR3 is TGTGCCAGCAGCAATTACTCGGGACAGTACACTGAAGCTTTCTTT.

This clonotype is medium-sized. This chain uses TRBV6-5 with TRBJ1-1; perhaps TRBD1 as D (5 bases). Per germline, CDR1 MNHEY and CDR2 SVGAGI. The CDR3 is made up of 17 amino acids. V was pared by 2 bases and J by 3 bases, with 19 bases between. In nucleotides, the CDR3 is TGTGCCAGCAGTTACGGGATGGGCTCCTTGGGGGACACTGAAGCTTTCTTT. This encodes CASSYGMGSLGDTEAFF.

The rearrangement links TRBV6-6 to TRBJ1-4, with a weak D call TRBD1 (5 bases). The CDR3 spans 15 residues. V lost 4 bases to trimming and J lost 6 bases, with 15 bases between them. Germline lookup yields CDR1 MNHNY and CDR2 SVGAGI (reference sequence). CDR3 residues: CASSSGRGGDEKLFF. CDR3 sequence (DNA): TGTGCCAGCAGTTCCGGGAGGGGTGGGGATGAAAAACTGTTTTTT.

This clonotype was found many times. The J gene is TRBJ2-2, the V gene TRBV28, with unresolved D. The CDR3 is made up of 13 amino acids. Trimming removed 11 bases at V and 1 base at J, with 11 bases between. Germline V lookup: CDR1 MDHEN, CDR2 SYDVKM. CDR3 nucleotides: TGTGCCGGGTTGACGCAGAACACCGGGGAGCTGTTTTTT. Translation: CAGLTQNTGELFF.

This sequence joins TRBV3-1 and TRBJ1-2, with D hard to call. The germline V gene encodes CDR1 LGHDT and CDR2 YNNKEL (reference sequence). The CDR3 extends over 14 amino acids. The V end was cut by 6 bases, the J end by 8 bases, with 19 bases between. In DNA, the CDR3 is TGTGCCAGCAGTCCTGGGGTGATCGCCACAGGCTACACCTTC. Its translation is CASSPGVIATGYTF.

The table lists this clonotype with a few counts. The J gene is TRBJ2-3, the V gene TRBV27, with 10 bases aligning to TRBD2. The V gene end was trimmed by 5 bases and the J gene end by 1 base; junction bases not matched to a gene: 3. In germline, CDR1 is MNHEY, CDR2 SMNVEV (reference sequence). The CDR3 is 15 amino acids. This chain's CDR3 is CASSPGTSGTDTQYF. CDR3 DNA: TGTGCCAGCAGTCCCGGGACTAGCGGCACAGATACGCAGTATTTT.

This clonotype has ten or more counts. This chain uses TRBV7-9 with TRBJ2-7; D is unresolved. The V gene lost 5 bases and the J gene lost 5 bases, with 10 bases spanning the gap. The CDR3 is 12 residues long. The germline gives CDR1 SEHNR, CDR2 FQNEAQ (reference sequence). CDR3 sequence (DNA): TGTGCCAGCAGCCTTACGGACGACGAGCAGTACTTC. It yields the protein CASSLTDDEQYF.

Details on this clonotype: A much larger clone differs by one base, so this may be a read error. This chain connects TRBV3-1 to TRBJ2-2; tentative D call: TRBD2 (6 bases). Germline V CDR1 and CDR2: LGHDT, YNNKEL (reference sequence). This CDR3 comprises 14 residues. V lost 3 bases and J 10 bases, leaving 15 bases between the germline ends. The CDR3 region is CASSQTLAPEELFF. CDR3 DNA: TGTGCCAGCAGCCAGACGCTAGCGCCCGAGGAGCTGTTTTTT.

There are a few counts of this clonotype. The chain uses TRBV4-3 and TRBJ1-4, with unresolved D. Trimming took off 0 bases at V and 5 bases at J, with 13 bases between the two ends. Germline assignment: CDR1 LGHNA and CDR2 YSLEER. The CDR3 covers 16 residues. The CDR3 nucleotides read TGCGCCAGCAGCCAAGATCTAACAGTACCAAATGAAAAACTGTTTTTT. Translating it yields CASSQDLTVPNEKLFF.

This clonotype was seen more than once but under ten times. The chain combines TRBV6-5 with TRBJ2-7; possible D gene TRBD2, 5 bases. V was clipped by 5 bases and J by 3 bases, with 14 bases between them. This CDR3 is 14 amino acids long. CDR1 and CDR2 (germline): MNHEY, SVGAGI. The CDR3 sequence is CASSLGFGSYEQYF. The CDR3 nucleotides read TGTGCCAGCAGTCTAGGTTTTGGGAGCTACGAGCAGTACTTC.